Described below is a single TCR beta chain sequence and its context. The data were taken from a study of control samples from healthy donors and cancer patients. Looked up from germline, CDR1 is LGHDT and CDR2 is YNNKEL (reference sequence). There are 11 residues in the CDR3. Trimming cost V 2 bases and J 6 bases, with 5 bases left between them. Sequencing used immunoSEQ multiplex PCR; TCRdb keeps in-frame clones, though not all of them. Here the sample spans 95,000 to 130,000 clones, around 89% being singletons. The sequencing sample was made of blood. The gene calls are TRBV3-1 (or the pseudogene TRBV3-2) and TRBJ2-7, with D unclear. The clonotype comes from a woman aged 70-85 years in good health. This CDR3 is CASSQIGEQYF. DNA of the CDR3: TGTGCCAGCAGCCAAATAGGCGAGCAGTACTTC.